This TCR beta chain was recovered during a study of blood T cell repertoires in COVID-19. Only in-frame clones appear in the TCRdb table, and some are missing; sequencing was by immunoSEQ multiplex PCR. Of around 140,000 clones in the sample, approximately 88% were seen once. V lost 4 bases to trimming and J lost 2 bases; unmatched junction nucleotides: 5. The CDR3 extends over 15 amino acids. Germline assignment: CDR1 SGDLS and CDR2 YYNGEE. The sample was peripheral blood. The source of this sequence is a man in his sixties with active or convalescent COVID-19. V gene TRBV9 combines with J gene TRBJ1-4, with 7 bases lining up with TRBD1. As DNA, the CDR3 is TGTGCCAGCAGCAAACAGGGGTCCACTAATGAAAAACTGTTTTTT. This translates into CASSKQGSTNEKLFF.